This T cell receptor beta chain was sequenced in a study of cytomegalovirus exposure and HLA in healthy donors. Study-wide findings and caveats: TCR beta chains associated with HLA were, in a later analysis, more clonally expanded than equally common others. TCR beta V- and J-gene trimming was later associated with a missense DCLRE1C variant.

CDR1 and CDR2 (germline): SGHTA, FQGNSA. The CDR3 is made up of 15 amino acids. V gave up 1 base and J gave up 7 bases; unmatched junction bases: 3. Primers included in the PCR were 60 Vbeta and 13 Jbeta primers. Repertoires were generated with immunoSEQ multiplex PCR, while TCRdb's copy carries only in-frame clones and drops some. The repertoire table contains around 64,000 clones. On this clone itself: Its antigen is undetermined.

The clonotype comes from a female donor in good health and CMV-seropositive. The V and J genes are TRBV7-2 and TRBJ1-4; 10 nucleotides match TRBD1. Sequenced input: PBMCs. CDR3 loop: CASSLGGTGVEKLFF. The CDR3 nucleotides are TGTGCCAGCAGCTTAGGTGGGACAGGGGTTGAAAAACTGTTTTTT.